Below, 25 T cell receptor beta chains from the same sample are listed, as sequenced in a study of blood T cell repertoires in COVID-19. Generated by immunoSEQ multiplex PCR, the TCRdb table keeps only in-frame clones and is missing some. The sample carries about 74,000 clones, about four fifths recorded once. The sample taken for sequencing was peripheral blood. The source of these receptors is a human donor in a cohort sampled during active COVID-19.

This rearrangement joins TRBV5-4 to TRBJ1-1, with a tentative D call TRBD1 (6 bases). The CDR3 is 12 amino acids. Germline values: CDR1 SGHNT, CDR2 YYREEE (reference sequence). Deletions cut 0 bases from V and 9 bases from J, with 9 bases between. The CDR3 DNA is TGTGCCAGCAGCTTGGGGACAGCTCAAGCTTTCTTT. This gives the protein CASSLGTAQAFF.

The rearrangement joins TRBV10-3 to TRBJ1-4; 7 nucleotides line up with TRBD1. The ends lost 2 bases at V and 5 bases at J; junction bases unmatched: 5. Germline V gives CDR1 ENHRY, CDR2 SYGVKD. The CDR3 covers 15 residues. The CDR3 spells CAISEAGQLNEKLFF. CDR3 bases: TGTGCCATCAGTGAGGCGGGACAGTTAAATGAAAAACTGTTTTTT.

The chain has TRBV11-2 and TRBJ2-1; 9 bases align to TRBD2. CDR3 length equals 14 residues. The V gene end was trimmed by 5 bases and the J gene end by 7 bases; junction bases not matched to a gene: 6. Germline CDR1 SGHAT, CDR2 FQNNGV. The CDR3: CASSARGGVNEQFF. Written as DNA, the CDR3 is TGTGCCAGCAGCGCGCGGGGGGGCGTAAATGAGCAGTTCTTC.

This clone was seen a few times. V gene TRBV5-6 combines with J gene TRBJ2-3, with TRBD2 as a possible D gene (6 bases). Germline CDR1 is SGHDT and CDR2 is YYEEEE. The CDR3 is 16 amino acids. Between the trimmed V and J ends, which lost 4 bases and 0 bases, there was a span of 15 bases. The chain's CDR3 is CASSHTRGTSTDTQYF. Here the CDR3 DNA reads TGTGCCAGCAGCCATACACGGGGGACCAGCACAGATACGCAGTATTTT.

The chain employs TRBV5-5 and TRBJ1-2; 8 positions match TRBD1. The germline V gene has CDR1 SGHKS and CDR2 YYEKEE (reference sequence). The CDR3 runs 14 residues. Trimming cost V 4 bases and J 2 bases; bases outside gene matches: 4. The chain's CDR3 is CASSLDRVNYGYTF. DNA of the CDR3: TGTGCCAGCAGCCTGGACAGGGTAAACTATGGCTACACCTTC.

The rearrangement joins TRBV18 to TRBJ2-7; D might be TRBD1 (7 bases). Trimming removed 3 bases from V and 7 bases from J, with 16 bases in between. The V gene's germline CDR1 is KGHSH and CDR2 LQKENI. The CDR3 length is 14 residues. CDR3 in DNA: TGTGCCAGCTCACCTAACAGGGGTGCGGGGGAGCAGTACTTC. Protein product: CASSPNRGAGEQYF.

The chain carries TRBV24-1 and TRBJ2-1, with D possibly being TRBD2 (6 bases). Germline CDR1 reads KGHDR; CDR2 reads SFDVKD. CDR3 length equals 13 residues. Between the trimmed V and J ends, which lost 7 bases and 4 bases, there was a span of 10 bases. The CDR3: CATSEGTYNEQFF. The CDR3 DNA reads TGTGCCACCAGCGAAGGGACTTACAATGAGCAGTTCTTC.

The genes are TRBV24-1 and TRBJ1-2, with TRBD1 matching over 7 bases. V lost 4 bases and J lost 4; bases outside the gene matches: 5. Germline assignment: CDR1 KGHDR and CDR2 SFDVKD. The CDR3 totals 14 residues. The DNA for the CDR3 is TGTGCCACCAGTGACAGGGACAGCGTCTATGGCTACACCTTC. The encoded protein is CATSDRDSVYGYTF.

A remark on this clone: The sample contains more than one DNA sequence encoding this CDR3. The rearrangement joins TRBV27 to TRBJ1-6, with D unclear. Germline assignment: CDR1 MNHEY and CDR2 SMNVEV (reference sequence). The V end lost 3 bases, the J end lost 7 bases, and 7 bases lay between the germline ends. This CDR3 spans 13 amino acids. Written as DNA, the CDR3 is TGTGCCAGCAGTTTTTCGAGAAATTCACCCCTCCACTTT. It specifies CASSFSRNSPLHF.

The rearrangement uses TRBV28 and TRBJ1-1; 9 bases are shared with TRBD1. There are 14 residues in the CDR3. The junction had 6 bases not matched to a gene; V was cut back by 3 bases and J by 7 bases. Germline CDR1 reads MDHEN; CDR2 reads SYDVKM. CDR3 coding DNA: TGTGCCAGCAGTTTCCACGACAGGGGGTTTGAAGCTTTCTTT. Translating it yields CASSFHDRGFEAFF.

The chain combines TRBV7-9 with TRBJ1-1; D not resolved. The germline V gene encodes CDR1 SEHNR and CDR2 FQNEAQ (reference sequence). The ends were cut back, 6 bases at V and 2 bases at J, with 16 bases in the middle. CDR3 size: 15 residues. CDR3 sequence (DNA): TGTGCCAGCAGGGGCAATTACGTGTCTAACACTGAAGCTTTCTTT. This gives the protein CASRGNYVSNTEAFF.

The chain joins TRBV28 to TRBJ2-7; TRBD1 matches 9 bases. V gave up 3 bases and J gave up 4 bases; unmatched junction bases: 4. CDR3 length: 14 amino acids. Per the germline V gene, CDR1 is MDHEN and CDR2 is SYDVKM. CDR3 sequence (DNA): TGTGCCAGCAGTTTGGGACAGGGTGGTTACGAGCAGTACTTC. Its protein product is CASSLGQGGYEQYF.

This chain's CDR3 is CASSGTGNSNQPQHF. Here the CDR3 DNA reads TGTGCCAGCAGTGGGACAGGAAATAGCAATCAGCCCCAGCATTTT. The chain recombines TRBV2 with TRBJ1-5, with 7 bases lining up with TRBD1. After removal of 4 bases from V and 0 bases from J, the junction contained 3 bases not matched to a gene. Looked up from germline, CDR1 is SNHLY and CDR2 is FYNNEI. This CDR3 has 15 residues.

The chain couples TRBV18 to TRBJ1-1; 8 bases agree with TRBD1. CDR3 length: 14 amino acids. Germline values: CDR1 KGHSH, CDR2 LQKENI. V shed 6 bases, J shed 3 bases, and the junction held 6 bases outside the gene matches. The CDR3 DNA follows: TGTGCCAGCTCGATGGGACAGGCATACACTGAAGCTTTCTTT. It yields the protein CASSMGQAYTEAFF.

The genes are TRBV7-2 and TRBJ1-1; 8 bases fit TRBD1. V was pared by 5 bases and J by 4 bases, with 12 bases of the junction left unmatched. The CDR3 has 16 residues. Germline CDR1 and CDR2: SGHTA and FQGNSA. The CDR3 sequence is CASSSELRGQGTEAFF. The DNA for the CDR3 is TGTGCCAGCAGCAGCGAACTCAGGGGGCAGGGCACTGAAGCTTTCTTT.

This sequence joins TRBV27 and TRBJ2-3, with TRBD2 identical over 10 bases. CDR1 and CDR2 (germline): MNHEY, SMNVEV (reference sequence). The length of the CDR3 is 15 residues. V gave up 2 bases and J gave up 3 bases; unmatched junction bases: 2. The CDR3 nucleotides are TGTGCCAGCAGTTTAACTAGCGGGGATACAGATACGCAGTATTTT. Residues: CASSLTSGDTDTQYF.

The chain combines TRBV28 with TRBJ2-5, with 9 bases identical to TRBD2. The CDR3 runs 15 residues. Germline V gives CDR1 MDHEN, CDR2 SYDVKM. The V segment lost 5 bases and the J segment 5 bases; nucleotides outside the gene matches: 9. CDR3 DNA sequence: TGTGCCAGCAGTCTTAGCGGGGGACTCTTCGAGACCCAGTACTTC. Its protein product is CASSLSGGLFETQYF.

The V and J genes are TRBV5-5 and TRBJ2-5; 8 bases map to TRBD2. Germline values: CDR1 SGHKS, CDR2 YYEKEE (reference sequence). V trimming: 4 bases; J trimming: 5 bases; junction bases outside the gene matches: 7. The CDR3 consists of 14 residues. CDR3 loop: CASSAATSEETQYF. CDR3 coding DNA: TGTGCCAGCAGCGCGGCGACTAGCGAGGAGACCCAGTACTTC.

V and J are TRBV9 and TRBJ2-2, with TRBD1 as a possible D gene (5 bases). This CDR3 region has 15 residues. V lost 3 bases and J lost 6, with 15 bases in between. Germline loops: CDR1 SGDLS, CDR2 YYNGEE. The CDR3 sequence: CASSEGGGAAGELFF. CDR3 in DNA: TGTGCCAGCAGCGAGGGCGGTGGGGCCGCCGGGGAGCTGTTTTTT.

The CDR3 DNA sequence: TGTGCCAGCAGCTCCTCCGGGACAGGGAGGCATTTT. This gives the protein CASSSSGTGRHF. V is TRBV5-6 and J is TRBJ1-5, with TRBD1 identical over 9 bases. With 3 bases clipped from V and 15 bases from J, the junction kept 7 bases outside the gene matches. This CDR3 comprises 12 residues. CDR1 SGHDT and CDR2 YYEEEE come from the germline V gene.

CDR3 in DNA: TGTGCCAGCAGTGGATTATCAGGGGGCGGGGGTATGGTCGGCAATCAGCCCCAGCATTTT. It encodes CASSGLSGGGGMVGNQPQHF. The chain couples TRBV28 to TRBJ1-5; 8 bases agree with TRBD1. The CDR3 has 20 amino acids. The V segment lost 5 bases and the J segment 2 bases; nucleotides outside the gene matches: 20. The germline V gene has CDR1 MDHEN and CDR2 SYDVKM.

The CDR3 DNA reads as TGTGCCAGCAGTTTCCGTAGGGACAGGGGAGAAAAACTGTTTTTT. This encodes CASSFRRDRGEKLFF. The chain is built from TRBV2 and TRBJ1-4; 10 bases are shared with TRBD1. The J segment lost 8 bases and the V segment lost 5 bases, leaving 8 bases of the junction unmatched. The germline gives CDR1 SNHLY, CDR2 FYNNEI. The CDR3 runs 15 residues.

A few counts support this clone. The CDR3 DNA is TGTGCCAGCAGTTTCAGAACCTATGGCTACACCTTC. This encodes CASSFRTYGYTF. V gene TRBV28 combines with J gene TRBJ1-2, with unresolved D. This CDR3 is built from 12 residues. Germline V CDR1 and CDR2: MDHEN, SYDVKM. V lost 3 bases to trimming and J lost 4 bases, with 6 bases between them.

The gene calls are TRBV24-1 and TRBJ2-1, with TRBD1 matching 9 bases. The CDR3 is made up of 17 amino acids. CDR1 is KGHDR, CDR2 SFDVKD, per germline. V shed 0 bases and J 5 bases; nucleotides not matched to a gene: 7. CDR3 bases: TGTGCCACCAGTGATTTGTCCCCACGGGACAGGGACAATGAGCAGTTCTTC. This codes for CATSDLSPRDRDNEQFF.

The chain is built from TRBV24-1 and TRBJ2-2; D may be TRBD2 (6 bases). Germline-derived CDR1 and CDR2 are KGHDR and SFDVKD. V was trimmed by 3 bases and J by 2 bases, leaving 9 bases between them. This CDR3 is 15 amino acids long. CDR3 nucleotide sequence: TGTGCCACCAGTGATGGGGGACTCAACACCGGGGAGCTGTTTTTT. This codes for CATSDGGLNTGELFF.